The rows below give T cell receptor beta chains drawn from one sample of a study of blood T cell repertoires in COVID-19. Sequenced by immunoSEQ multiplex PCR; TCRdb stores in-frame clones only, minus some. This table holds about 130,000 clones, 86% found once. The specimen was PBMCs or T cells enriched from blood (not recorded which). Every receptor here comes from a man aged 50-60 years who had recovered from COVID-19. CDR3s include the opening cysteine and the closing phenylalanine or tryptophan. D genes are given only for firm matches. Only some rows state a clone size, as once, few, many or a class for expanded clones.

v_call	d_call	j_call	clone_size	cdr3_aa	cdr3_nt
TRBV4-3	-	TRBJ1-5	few	CASSQDRRDNQPQHF	TGCGCCAGCAGCCAAGATCGCAGGGACAATCAGCCCCAGCATTTT
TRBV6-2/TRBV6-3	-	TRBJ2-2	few	CASSQYGAGELFF	TGTGCCAGCAGTCAATACGGGGCCGGGGAGCTGTTTTTT
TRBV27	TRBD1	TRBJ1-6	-	CASSLSGQGAGSPLHF	TGTGCCAGCAGTTTATCGGGACAGGGGGCTGGTTCACCCCTCCACTTT
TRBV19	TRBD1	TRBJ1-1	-	CASSHRGMGSLKTEAFF	TGTGCCAGTAGTCACAGGGGAATGGGTAGTTTGAAGACTGAAGCTTTCTTT
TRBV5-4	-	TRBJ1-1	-	CASSPVGGVTAGTEAFF	TGTGCCAGCAGCCCCGTCGGGGGAGTTACCGCAGGCACTGAAGCTTTCTTT
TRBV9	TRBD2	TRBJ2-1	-	CASSTGLAGPLNEQFF	TGTGCCAGCAGCACCGGACTAGCGGGTCCATTAAATGAGCAGTTCTTC
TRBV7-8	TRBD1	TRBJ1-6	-	CASSRKTDRVNSPLHF	TGTGCCAGCAGCCGAAAAACGGACAGGGTAAATTCACCCCTCCACTTT
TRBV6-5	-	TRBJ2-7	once	CASSYSGTLTYEQYF	TGTGCCAGCAGTTACTCTGGGACACTCACCTACGAGCAGTACTTC
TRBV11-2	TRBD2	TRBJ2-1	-	CASSLLADNEQFF	TGTGCCAGCAGCTTGCTAGCGGACAATGAGCAGTTCTTC
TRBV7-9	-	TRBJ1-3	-	CASSLGGHRTSGNTIYF	TGTGCCAGCAGCTTAGGGGGGCACAGGACCTCTGGAAACACCATATATTTT
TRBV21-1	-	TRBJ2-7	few	CASSPRGAGGYDEQYF	TGTGCCAGCAGCCCTCGGGGGGCAGGGGGCTATGACGAGCAGTACTTC
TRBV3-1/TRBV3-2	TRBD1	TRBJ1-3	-	CASSQGWGGTAGNTIYF	TGTGCCAGCAGCCAAGGGTGGGGCGGGACAGCGGGAAACACCATATATTTT
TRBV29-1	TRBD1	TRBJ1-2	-	CSVVKQGQGAHGYTF	TGCAGCGTTGTTAAACAGGGACAGGGGGCGCACGGCTACACCTTC
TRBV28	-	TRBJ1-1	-	CASSSGLLNTEAFF	TGTGCCAGCAGTTCGGGACTTTTGAACACTGAAGCTTTCTTT
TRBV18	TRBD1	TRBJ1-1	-	CASLGDRALRAEAFF	TGTGCCAGCTTGGGAGACAGGGCTCTAAGAGCTGAAGCTTTCTTT
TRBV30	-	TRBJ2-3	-	CAWSASWTDTQYF	TGTGCCTGGAGTGCTAGCTGGACAGATACGCAGTATTTT
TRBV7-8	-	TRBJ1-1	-	CASSPRGVVAVNTEAFF	TGTGCCAGCAGCCCCAGGGGTGTGGTGGCTGTGAACACTGAAGCTTTCTTT
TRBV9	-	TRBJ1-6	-	CASSGDGNSPLHF	TGTGCCAGCAGCGGCGACGGGAATTCACCCCTCCACTTT
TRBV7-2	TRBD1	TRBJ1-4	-	CASSNQGGATNEKLFF	TGTGCCAGCAGCAACCAGGGGGGTGCAACTAATGAAAAACTGTTTTTT
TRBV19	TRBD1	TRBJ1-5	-	CASSLGDRPVQPQHF	TGTGCCAGTAGTCTAGGGGACAGGCCTGTTCAGCCCCAGCATTTT
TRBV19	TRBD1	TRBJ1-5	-	CASSSTDRGPSQVNQPQHF	TGTGCCAGTAGTTCTACCGACAGGGGCCCTTCTCAGGTCAATCAGCCCCAGCATTTT
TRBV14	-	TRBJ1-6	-	CASSTGGGRNSPLHF	TGTGCCAGCAGCACAGGTGGCGGCCGCAATTCACCCCTCCACTTT
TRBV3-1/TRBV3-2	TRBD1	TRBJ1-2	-	CASRDAGTGDGYTF	TGTGCCAGCAGGGACGCCGGGACAGGGGACGGCTACACCTTC
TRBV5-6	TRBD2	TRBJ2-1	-	CASSFLALRGSPFF	TGTGCCAGCAGCTTCCTTGCGTTGCGGGGGTCCCCGTTCTTC
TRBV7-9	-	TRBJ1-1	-	CASSRAAGAEAFF	TGTGCCAGCAGCCGAGCGGCGGGTGCTGAAGCTTTCTTT
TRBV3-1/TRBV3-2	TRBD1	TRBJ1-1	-	CASSRVTGGANTEAFF	TGTGCCAGCAGCCGAGTGACAGGGGGCGCGAACACTGAAGCTTTCTTT
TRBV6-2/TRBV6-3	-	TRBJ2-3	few	CASSAEGAGSTDTQYF	TGTGCCAGCAGTGCGGAAGGCGCGGGGAGCACAGATACGCAGTATTTT
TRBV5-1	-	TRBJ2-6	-	CASSNQGLLRSGANVLTF	TGCGCCAGCAGCAATCAGGGCCTCCTACGCTCTGGGGCCAACGTCCTGACTTTC
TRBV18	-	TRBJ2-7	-	CASSPQGSGAREQYF	TGTGCCAGCTCACCACAGGGTTCAGGGGCTAGGGAGCAGTACTTC